What follows is one T cell receptor beta chain and its context. Its antigen is unknown. This same CDR3 is encoded by further DNA sequences in the sample. This sample is drawn from a study of T cell responses to AZD1222 COVID-19 vaccine. On the study more broadly: Second-dose intervals of approximately 4 or approximately 12 weeks were pooled. Study results and caveats: Vaccine-associated CD4 TCRs ranged over spike, dominating at 160-218 and 743-854. Repertoire sampling was restricted to post-peak T cell response timepoints.

Germline assignment: CDR1 DFQATT and CDR2 SNEGSKA (reference sequence). The CDR3 sequence is 11 residues long. The V end lost 3 bases, the J end lost 3 bases, and 6 bases lay between the germline ends. Clones were sequenced by immunoSEQ multiplex PCR, and TCRdb holds only the in-frame ones, with some missing. Seen here are about 140,000 clones, around 92% observed once, and the top ten hold approximately 3.1%. The receptor's source is an adult in good health. The sample in question was peripheral blood, obtained on day 0 of AZD1222 vaccination. J is TRBJ2-7 and V is TRBV20-1; D unclear. This chain's CDR3 is CSARDGYEQYF. CDR3 coding DNA: TGCAGTGCTAGGGATGGCTACGAGCAGTACTTC.